A single T cell receptor beta chain is shown here with its context. What it binds is unknown. The data derive from a study of regulatory and conventional T cells in RAG deficiency. The sorted conventional CD4+ T cells were CD25-low and CD127-high, with genomic DNA sequenced. The study, taken as a whole, reports: These Omenn syndrome Treg sorts may hold peripherally activated cells instead. In Omenn syndrome, Treg and Tconv repertoires overlapped >75%. Control T-cell subsets had markedly higher Shannon entropy and lower Simpson indices than RAG-deficient patients.

TCRdb's table, derived via immunoSEQ multiplex PCR, lists solely in-frame clones and lacks some. Of approximately 30,000 clones in the sample, 95% to 96% were seen once. This sample was shared with a second study, whose subject was regulatory T cells. Per that study: Amplification used 52 TRBV primers and 13 TRBJ primers.

This receptor was identified in a human donor in good health. Sequenced material: CD25- CD4+ T cells sorted from blood.

CDR3 DNA sequence: TGTGCCAGCAGCCTTCGACAGGGGGATCAAGATACGCAGTATTTT. It is translated as CASSLRQGDQDTQYF. The chain combines TRBV7-2 with TRBJ2-3; 9 positions match TRBD1. The trim removed 5 bases at V and 5 bases at J, leaving 8 bases unmatched. The CDR3 has 15 amino acids. Germline lookup yields CDR1 SGHTA and CDR2 FQGNSA. The full variable domain, in which reference TRBV7-2 and TRBJ2-3 provide the parts outside the CDR3, is GAGVSQSPSNKVTEKGKDVELRCDPISGHTALYWYRQSLGQGLEFLIYFQGNSAPDKSGLPSDRFSAERTGGSVSTLTIQRTQQEDSAVYLCASSLRQGDQDTQYFGPGTRLTVL.